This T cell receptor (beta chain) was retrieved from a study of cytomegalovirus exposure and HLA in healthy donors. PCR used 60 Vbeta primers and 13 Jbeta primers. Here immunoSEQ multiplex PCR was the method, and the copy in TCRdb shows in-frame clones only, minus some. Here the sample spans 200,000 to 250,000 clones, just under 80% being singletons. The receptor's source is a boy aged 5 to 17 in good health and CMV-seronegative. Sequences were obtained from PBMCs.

The CDR3 loop is CATGLLYEQYF. The CDR3 DNA reads TGTGCCACGGGACTACTCTACGAGCAGTACTTC. This chain uses TRBV30 with TRBJ2-7; 7 positions match TRBD2. CDR1 is GTSNPN and CDR2 is SVGIG in the germline V gene (reference sequence). Germline trimming cut 8 bases from V and 3 bases from J; bases unmatched to any gene: 4. The CDR3 contains 11 residues.